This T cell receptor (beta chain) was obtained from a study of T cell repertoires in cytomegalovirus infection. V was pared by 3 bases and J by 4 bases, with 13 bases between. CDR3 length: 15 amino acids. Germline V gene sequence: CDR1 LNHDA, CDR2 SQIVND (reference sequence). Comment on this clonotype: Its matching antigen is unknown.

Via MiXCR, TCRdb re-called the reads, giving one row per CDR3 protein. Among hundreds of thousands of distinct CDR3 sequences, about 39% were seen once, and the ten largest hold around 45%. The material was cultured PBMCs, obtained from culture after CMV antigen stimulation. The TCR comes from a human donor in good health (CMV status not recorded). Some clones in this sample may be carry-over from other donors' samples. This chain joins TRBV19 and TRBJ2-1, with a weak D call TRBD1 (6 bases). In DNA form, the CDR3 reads TGTGCCAGTAGTATCGGGCGAAGGGGGTACAATGAGCAGTTCTTC. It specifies CASSIGRRGYNEQFF.